One sample yielded the 29 T cell receptor beta chains listed below, sequenced in a study of blood T cell repertoires in COVID-19. Sequencing was performed with immunoSEQ multiplex PCR; in TCRdb, only in-frame clones are kept and a portion is missing. The data hold around 440,000 clones, with 88% observed a single time. The sequenced sample was peripheral blood. The origin of the receptors is a woman in her fifties or sixties with COVID-19, enrolled during active disease.

For this clone: Other DNA sequences in the same sample also yield this CDR3. This chain joins TRBV3-1 (or the pseudogene TRBV3-2) and TRBJ1-5; no firm D call. CDR1 and CDR2 (germline): LGHDT, YNNKEL (reference sequence). The CDR3 extends over 13 amino acids. Trimming removed 0 bases at V and 4 bases at J, with 4 bases between. DNA of the CDR3: TGTGCCAGCAGCCAAGACCTGAATCAGCCCCAGCATTTT. Protein: CASSQDLNQPQHF.

The V call is TRBV27, the J call TRBJ2-5; possibly TRBD2 for D (6 bases). Germline CDR1 and CDR2: MNHEY and SMNVEV (reference sequence). Trimming removed 2 bases at V and 1 base at J, with 8 bases between. The length of the CDR3 is 14 residues. CDR3 coding DNA: TGTGCCAGCAGTTTAGGTAGCGGCCAAGAGACCCAGTACTTC. Amino acid sequence: CASSLGSGQETQYF.

This clone was picked up a small number of times. This rearrangement joins TRBV4-2 to TRBJ1-2; unclear D gene. The CDR3 sequence is 16 residues long. From germline, CDR1 is LGHNA and CDR2 YNFKEQ. Trimming shortened V by 0 bases and J by 7 bases, and 18 bases separated the two germline ends. CDR3 sequence (DNA): TGTGCCAGCAGCCAAGATTATTACGAGGGTTCGGGTGGCTACACCTTC. Its protein product is CASSQDYYEGSGGYTF.

The rearrangement uses TRBV6-5 and TRBJ1-2; the D is unclear. V was clipped by 5 bases and J by 3 bases, with 10 bases between them. Germline-derived CDR1 and CDR2 are MNHEY and SVGAGI. The CDR3 is 13 residues long. The chain's CDR3 is CASSPGADYGYTF. CDR3 nucleotides: TGTGCCAGCAGTCCCGGTGCTGACTATGGCTACACCTTC.

This clone has just a few counts. The chain uses TRBV24-1 and TRBJ1-2; TRBD1 might be the D (6 bases). This CDR3 spans 15 amino acids. Germline lookup yields CDR1 KGHDR and CDR2 SFDVKD. The V and J ends lost 8 bases and 4 bases respectively, with 19 bases between them. The CDR3, as DNA: TGTGCCACCACCTCAGACAGGCCAGGCGTCTATGGCTACACCTTC. Residues: CATTSDRPGVYGYTF.

The rearrangement links TRBV27 to TRBJ1-2; a possible D gene is TRBD1 (6 bases). The CDR3 has 14 residues. Germline-derived CDR1 and CDR2 are MNHEY and SMNVEV (reference sequence). Trimming left V 4 bases short and J 4 bases short, with 13 bases between. CDR3: CASSYAGTRYGYTF. The CDR3 DNA reads TGTGCCAGCAGTTATGCCGGGACACGCTATGGCTACACCTTC.

The chain joins TRBV5-1 to TRBJ1-6, with 7 bases fitting TRBD1. Germline trimming cut 0 bases from V and 12 bases from J; bases unmatched to any gene: 9. This CDR3 spans 15 amino acids. The germline gives CDR1 SGHRS, CDR2 YFSETQ. CDR3 nucleotide sequence: TGCGCCAGCAGCTTGGCCCCAGGGGGAGGTGAACCCCTCCACTTT. Its protein is CASSLAPGGGEPLHF.

This chain uses TRBV5-6 with TRBJ1-1; 9 bases line up with TRBD1. This CDR3 region has 16 residues. Trimming cost V 4 bases and J 0 bases; bases outside gene matches: 7. Germline V lookup: CDR1 SGHDT, CDR2 YYEEEE. The CDR3 is CASSIQGASMNTEAFF. The CDR3 DNA follows: TGTGCCAGCAGCATACAGGGGGCTTCTATGAACACTGAAGCTTTCTTT. Together with reference TRBV5-6 and TRBJ1-1, the CDR3 gives the full variable domain: DAGVTQSPTHLIKTRGQQVTLRCSPKSGHDTVSWYQQALGQGPQFIFQYYEEEERQRGNFPDRFSGHQFPNYSSELNVNALLLGDSALYLCASSIQGASMNTEAFFGQGTRLTVV.

CDR3 sequence (DNA): TGTGCCAGCAGCTCAGGGATCCGAGGGACCCAGTACTTC. As protein: CASSSGIRGTQYF. The J gene is TRBJ2-5, the V gene TRBV7-9; a possible D gene is TRBD1 (5 bases). Germline CDR1 SEHNR, CDR2 FQNEAQ (reference sequence). The CDR3 runs to 13 residues. V was trimmed by 4 bases and J by 7 bases, leaving 13 bases between them. The variable domain in full, with the rest retrieved from reference TRBV7-9 and TRBJ2-5, is DTGVSQNPRHKITKRGQNVTFRCDPISEHNRLYWYRQTLGQGPEFLTYFQNEAQLEKSRLLSDRFSAERPKGSFSTLEIQRTEQGDSAMYLCASSSGIRGTQYFGPGTRLLVL.

The chain is built from TRBV27 and TRBJ2-7; TRBD1 matches at 9 bases. Germline lookup yields CDR1 MNHEY and CDR2 SMNVEV (reference sequence). V lost 6 bases, J lost 4 bases, and 4 bases stayed unmatched. The CDR3 extends over 13 amino acids. CDR3 residues: CASRTGGLYEQYF. CDR3 nucleotide sequence: TGTGCCAGCAGGACAGGGGGGCTTTACGAGCAGTACTTC.

V is TRBV6-6 and J is TRBJ1-3; 9 bases align to TRBD1. Germline loops: CDR1 MNHNY, CDR2 SVGAGI (reference sequence). V dropped 0 bases and J dropped 4; count of bases not matched to a gene: 4. This CDR3 is 16 amino acids long. CDR3 loop: CASSYSDGTGGNTIYF. CDR3 nucleotides: TGTGCCAGCAGTTACTCAGATGGGACAGGGGGAAACACCATATATTTT.

The chain couples TRBV5-1 to TRBJ2-3; 9 positions agree with TRBD1. The CDR3 has 15 amino acids. The junction had 5 bases not matched to a gene; V was cut back by 4 bases and J by 2 bases. The V gene's germline CDR1 is SGHRS and CDR2 YFSETQ. Written as DNA, the CDR3 is TGCGCCAGCAGCCCCGGACAGGGGAACACAGATACGCAGTATTTT. Its translation is CASSPGQGNTDTQYF.

The gene calls are TRBV15 and TRBJ1-1; unclear D gene. The length of the CDR3 is 14 residues. Germline V gene data show CDR1 as LNHNV and CDR2 as YYDKDF (reference sequence). Trimming cost V 0 bases and J 1 base, with 6 bases left between them. This CDR3 reads CATSRDVRNTEAFF. The CDR3 coding sequence is TGTGCCACCAGCAGAGACGTGAGGAACACTGAAGCTTTCTTT.

The chain links TRBV11-2 to TRBJ2-2, with TRBD1 identical over 9 bases. The V and J ends lost 1 base and 8 bases, in that order; junction bases with no gene match: 5. CDR1 is SGHAT and CDR2 is FQNNGV in the germline V gene. The CDR3 is 15 residues long. The CDR3 reads CASSLATGGIGELFF. The CDR3, as DNA: TGTGCCAGCAGCTTAGCGACAGGGGGAATAGGGGAGCTGTTTTTT.

This chain joins TRBV5-5 and TRBJ2-1, with 7 bases lining up with TRBD1. The CDR3 length is 16 residues. The V gene end was trimmed by 4 bases and the J gene end by 2 bases; junction bases not matched to a gene: 9. CDR1 is SGHKS, CDR2 YYEKEE, per germline (reference sequence). For the CDR3, the DNA is TGTGCCAGCAGCACACAACCCGGGACAGCCTACAATGAGCAGTTCTTC. This encodes CASSTQPGTAYNEQFF.

The rearrangement uses TRBV10-1 and TRBJ1-1; no reliable D call. Trimming removed 3 bases at V and 2 bases at J, with 10 bases between. Germline values: CDR1 WNHNN, CDR2 SYGVQD (reference sequence). CDR3 size: 14 residues. In DNA, the CDR3 is TGCGCCAGCAGTGATAATCCCTTTAACACTGAAGCTTTCTTT. Amino acid sequence: CASSDNPFNTEAFF.

The genes are TRBV7-9 and TRBJ1-4; the D is unclear. This CDR3 has 16 residues. CDR1 and CDR2 from the germline V gene are SEHNR and FQNEAQ (reference sequence). V dropped 5 bases and J dropped 7 bases, with 20 bases sitting between them. CDR3 loop: CASSPTGGVRGEKLFF. CDR3 bases: TGTGCCAGCAGCCCAACCGGTGGCGTCCGGGGTGAAAAACTGTTTTTT.

CDR3 bases: TGTGCCAGCCCCCCTCGAGGGGGGGGGAACACTGAAGCTTTCTTT. Translating gives CASPPRGGGNTEAFF. The V gene is TRBV28, the J gene TRBJ1-1; a weak D match, TRBD1 (6 bases). V lost 8 bases to trimming and J lost 1 base, with 17 bases between them. The CDR3 has 15 residues. Germline V gene sequence: CDR1 MDHEN, CDR2 SYDVKM.

This clone was seen a handful of times. V is TRBV9 and J is TRBJ2-7, with 7 bases identical to TRBD1. V was clipped by 3 bases and J by 2 bases; unmatched bases: 5. This CDR3 has 14 amino acids. Germline V CDR1 and CDR2: SGDLS, YYNGEE. The CDR3 region is CASSAGQWTYEQYF. CDR3 DNA: TGTGCCAGCAGCGCGGGACAGTGGACCTACGAGCAGTACTTC.

CDR3 amino acids: CASSSEINYGYTF. The CDR3 DNA follows: TGTGCCAGCAGTTCGGAGATCAACTATGGCTACACCTTC. The chain couples TRBV28 to TRBJ1-2; D is uncertain. V gave up 4 bases and J gave up 2 bases, with 8 bases separating them. From germline, CDR1 is MDHEN and CDR2 SYDVKM. The CDR3 is 13 amino acids.

Comment on this clone: A junction boundary mismatches the germline segment, possibly from a read error. The gene calls are TRBV28 and TRBJ2-1, with 7 nucleotides matching TRBD1. Germline V gene lookup returns CDR1 MDHEN and CDR2 SYDVKM. The CDR3 spans 16 residues. Here the CDR3 DNA reads TGTGCCAGCAGTCGTATGAAAGGGGGCCTCTACGATGAGCAGTTCTTC. Amino acid sequence: CASSRMKGGLYDEQFF. The full variable domain, its missing parts supplied by reference TRBV28 and TRBJ2-1, is DVKVTQSSRYLVKRTGEKVFLECVQDMDHENMFWYRQDPGLGLRLIYFSYDVKMKEKGDIPEGYSVSREKKERFSLILESASTNQTSMYLCASSRMKGGLYDEQFFGPGTRLTVL.

The chain has TRBV9 and TRBJ2-3, with D tentatively TRBD2 (5 bases). Trimming left V 0 bases short and J 8 bases short, with 13 bases between. The CDR3 is 14 residues long. Per the germline V gene, CDR1 is SGDLS and CDR2 is YYNGEE. The CDR3 nucleotides are TGTGCCAGCAGCGTAGAACTAGTTACGGCTACGCAGTATTTT. It encodes CASSVELVTATQYF.

The chain combines TRBV3-1 (or the pseudogene TRBV3-2) with TRBJ2-7, with TRBD2 as a possible D gene (5 bases). CDR1 and CDR2 from the germline V gene are LGHDT and YNNKEL (reference sequence). The CDR3 has 15 amino acids. Between the trimmed V and J ends, which lost 1 base and 1 base, there was a span of 11 bases. CDR3 bases: TGTGCCAGCAGCCAAGGTCCCGGAGGATCCTACGAGCAGTACTTC. Translating it yields CASSQGPGGSYEQYF.

V and J are TRBV20-1 and TRBJ1-2, with TRBD1 as a possible D gene (5 bases). V gave up 4 bases and J gave up 4 bases, with 7 bases separating them. From germline, CDR1 is DFQATT and CDR2 SNEGSKA (reference sequence). The CDR3 runs 11 residues. This chain's CDR3 is CSATDSYGYTF. The DNA for the CDR3 is TGCAGTGCTACCGACAGCTATGGCTACACCTTC.

This clone was seen a single time. The rearrangement uses TRBV19 and TRBJ2-1; D gene uncertain. The germline V and J ends were trimmed by 7 bases and 0 bases, with 7 bases remaining between them. Germline CDR1 is LNHDA and CDR2 is SQIVND (reference sequence). The CDR3 length is 13 residues. This CDR3 is CASTADSYNEQFF. CDR3 nucleotide sequence: TGTGCCAGTACGGCGGACTCCTACAATGAGCAGTTCTTC.

V usage is TRBV11-2 and J usage is TRBJ2-3; TRBD2 agrees at 14 bases. Germline CDR1 SGHAT, CDR2 FQNNGV. V dropped 5 bases and J dropped 5; count of bases not matched to a gene: 15. The CDR3 is 19 amino acids. The CDR3 nucleotides are TGTGCCAGCAGCCCCCCGGGTGGACTAGCGGGGGGCCGTGGAGATACGCAGTATTTT. Residues: CASSPPGGLAGGRGDTQYF.

V gene TRBV18 combines with J gene TRBJ2-5, with TRBD2 identical over 7 bases. Looked up from germline, CDR1 is KGHSH and CDR2 is LQKENI. The CDR3 is 13 amino acids. Trimming at V came to 3 bases and at J to 5 bases, leaving 3 bases not matched to a gene. The CDR3 region has the DNA TGTGCCAGCTCACCTAGCGGGCTGGAGACCCAGTACTTC. Translated: CASSPSGLETQYF.

V and J are TRBV6-4 and TRBJ2-3, with 7 bases that match TRBD1. Germline V CDR1 and CDR2: MRHNA, SNTAGT. J was trimmed by 0 bases and V by 5 bases; bases with no gene match: 2. The length of the CDR3 is 14 residues. This chain's CDR3 is CASSPTGSTDTQYF. Written as DNA, the CDR3 is TGTGCCAGCAGTCCGACAGGGAGCACAGATACGCAGTATTTT.

This clone occurred a few times. This chain links TRBV27 with TRBJ1-1, with 8 nucleotides matching TRBD1. This CDR3 is 14 amino acids long. CDR1 is MNHEY, CDR2 SMNVEV, per germline (reference sequence). The junction had 8 bases not matched to a gene; V was cut back by 6 bases and J by 5 bases. The CDR3 DNA follows: TGTGCCAGCAGGGACCCACAGGGGGGGACTGAAGCTTTCTTT. Its protein product is CASRDPQGGTEAFF.